The next 27 T cell receptor beta chains were all read from a single sample in a study of shared clonotypes between healthy human individuals. The table came from immunoSEQ multiplex PCR; TCRdb's copy has only in-frame clones and leaves some out. The repertoire holds more than 2,000,000 clones, with over 85% as singletons. Sequencing was done on a sample of naive CD4+ T cells sorted from blood. This sample's subset: CD45RA+ positively selected. The receptors shown here come from a young man in good health.

Regarding this clone: Other DNA sequences in the same sample also yield this CDR3. This rearrangement joins TRBV19 to TRBJ1-1, with D perhaps TRBD1 (5 bases). Germline V gene data show CDR1 as LNHDA and CDR2 as SQIVND (reference sequence). The CDR3 is made up of 14 amino acids. Trimming removed 5 bases at V and 0 bases at J, with 10 bases between. The CDR3 region is CASSAGGMNTEAFF. DNA of the CDR3: TGTGCCAGTAGTGCGGGGGGGATGAACACTGAAGCTTTCTTT. The whole variable domain, remainder taken from reference TRBV19 and TRBJ1-1, is DGGITQSPKYLFRKEGQNVTLSCEQNLNHDAMYWYRQDPGQGLRLIYYSQIVNDFQKGDIAEGYSVSREKKESFPLTVTSAQKNPTAFYLCASSAGGMNTEAFFGQGTRLTVV.

This clone was counted a single time. Other DNA sequences in the sample encode the same CDR3. The chain couples TRBV18 to TRBJ2-3, with no clear D. The CDR3 covers 15 residues. The V and J ends lost 2 bases and 2 bases respectively, with 11 bases between them. Per germline, CDR1 KGHSH and CDR2 LQKENI. The CDR3 DNA sequence: TGTGCCAGCTCACCAGGGCAGACGTACACAGATACGCAGTATTTT. Protein product: CASSPGQTYTDTQYF.

V is TRBV10-3 and J is TRBJ2-5; tentative D call: TRBD1 (6 bases). V shed 8 bases and J shed 4 bases, with 14 bases lying between them. Looked up from germline, CDR1 is ENHRY and CDR2 is SYGVKD. CDR3 length: 13 amino acids. CDR3 sequence reads: CAIAIPRGETQYF. CDR3 DNA sequence: TGTGCCATCGCCATCCCCAGGGGAGAGACCCAGTACTTC.

The rearrangement uses TRBV10-3 and TRBJ1-5; perhaps TRBD1 as D (6 bases). From germline, CDR1 is ENHRY and CDR2 SYGVKD. V lost 0 bases, J lost 2 bases, and 11 bases lay in between. This CDR3 has 16 amino acids. Here the CDR3 DNA reads TGTGCCATCAGTGAGTCATCCCCAGGGGGCAATCAGCCCCAGCATTTT. It codes for CAISESSPGGNQPQHF.

This clone has a single count. This chain connects TRBV7-2 to TRBJ1-1; TRBD1 matches 7 bases. From germline, CDR1 is SGHTA and CDR2 FQGNSA. CDR3 length: 14 residues. The V gene end was trimmed by 5 bases and the J gene end by 3 bases; junction bases not matched to a gene: 6. CDR3 coding DNA: TGTGCCAGCAGCCGCGACGGACAGGACACTGAAGCTTTCTTT. This translates into CASSRDGQDTEAFF.

This clone was seen only a few times. V usage is TRBV28 and J usage is TRBJ1-5, with D possibly TRBD1 on 5 matching bases. The CDR3 loop spans 14 amino acids. Germline V gives CDR1 MDHEN, CDR2 SYDVKM. V was cut by 5 bases and J by 7 bases, with 15 bases left in between. CDR3 DNA: TGTGCCAGCAGTCTATTTCAGGGTAACCAGCCCCAGCATTTT. Its protein is CASSLFQGNQPQHF.

This chain uses TRBV7-9 with TRBJ1-5; D not resolved. Germline assignment: CDR1 SEHNR and CDR2 FQNEAQ (reference sequence). The CDR3 contains 17 residues. Trimming shortened V by 2 bases and J by 0 bases, and 14 bases separated the two germline ends. Here the CDR3 reads CASSLSVGTDSNQPQHF. CDR3 coding DNA: TGTGCCAGCAGCTTATCCGTCGGTACAGATAGCAATCAGCCCCAGCATTTT.

J is TRBJ2-5 and V is TRBV28, with a weak D call TRBD2 (7 bases). The V end was cut by 6 bases, the J end by 5 bases, with 16 bases between. This CDR3 comprises 14 residues. Per the germline V gene, CDR1 is MDHEN and CDR2 is SYDVKM. The CDR3 is CASRGGGAGETQYF. The CDR3 region has the DNA TGTGCCAGCAGAGGTGGGGGGGCCGGGGAGACCCAGTACTTC.

The chain is built from TRBV5-5 and TRBJ2-7; 7 bases agree with TRBD1. Germline V lookup: CDR1 SGHKS, CDR2 YYEKEE (reference sequence). Unmatched junction bases numbered 8, after V lost 2 bases and J lost 6 bases. The length of the CDR3 is 14 residues. The CDR3 region has the DNA TGTGCCAGCAGCTTACAGGGGTGGCCCTCCGAGCAGTACTTC. Translating gives CASSLQGWPSEQYF. Based on the CDR3 plus reference TRBV5-5 and TRBJ2-7, the full variable domain is DAGVTQSPTHLIKTRGQQVTLRCSPISGHKSVSWYQQVLGQGPQFIFQYYEKEERGRGNFPDRFSARQFPNYSSELNVNALLLGDSALYLCASSLQGWPSEQYFGPGTRLTVT.

This chain connects TRBV6-1 to TRBJ1-1, with 7 bases matching TRBD1. The trim removed 6 bases at V and 2 bases at J, leaving 9 bases unmatched. The germline V gene encodes CDR1 MNHNS and CDR2 SASEGT. CDR3 length: 15 amino acids. This CDR3 is CASSLRQGGNTEAFF. In DNA form, the CDR3 reads TGTGCCAGCAGCCTCAGACAGGGAGGAAACACTGAAGCTTTCTTT.

This clone was seen once. The chain couples TRBV2 to TRBJ2-7; 11 positions agree with TRBD2. CDR1 and CDR2 (germline): SNHLY, FYNNEI. Unmatched junction bases numbered 9, after V lost 3 bases and J lost 2 bases. The CDR3 runs to 17 residues. The CDR3 protein is CASSETSGALGTYEQYF. The CDR3 DNA reads as TGTGCCAGCAGTGAGACTAGCGGGGCGCTGGGGACCTACGAGCAGTACTTC.

The chain joins TRBV19 to TRBJ2-4, with D perhaps TRBD1 or TRBD2 (5 bases each). The CDR3 totals 11 residues. Trimming removed 2 bases at V and 13 bases at J, with 9 bases between. Germline values: CDR1 LNHDA, CDR2 SQIVND (reference sequence). The DNA for the CDR3 is TGTGCCAGTAGTATAAGGGACCGACAGTACTTC. Translation gives CASSIRDRQYF.

Note on this clone: Relative to the germline gene, one junction end is altered; a read error may explain this. The rearrangement uses TRBV6-6 and TRBJ1-1; D may be TRBD1 (5 bases). This CDR3 spans 13 amino acids. Per germline, CDR1 MNHNY and CDR2 SVGAGI (reference sequence). CDR3 loop: CAGSSRENTEAFF. In DNA, the CDR3 is TGTGCCGGCAGTAGCAGGGAGAACACTGAAGCTTTCTTT.

The rearrangement links TRBV11-3 to TRBJ1-5; TRBD1 is a possible D gene (6 bases). The ends were cut back, 0 bases at V and 0 bases at J, with 18 bases in the middle. There are 19 residues in the CDR3. From germline, CDR1 is SGHNT and CDR2 YENEEA. This CDR3 is CASSLDIGRGAPSNQPQHF. The CDR3 DNA reads as TGTGCCAGCAGCTTAGATATCGGCCGGGGGGCCCCTAGCAATCAGCCCCAGCATTTT.

The chain carries TRBV6-5 and TRBJ2-2; D possibly corresponds to TRBD2 (7 bases). The CDR3 runs 14 residues. The V and J ends lost 5 bases and 4 bases respectively, with 11 bases between them. Germline CDR1 is MNHEY and CDR2 is SVGAGI. For the CDR3, the DNA is TGTGCCAGCAGTAGCGGGACATTCACCGGGGAGCTGTTTTTT. Translating gives CASSSGTFTGELFF.

The chain joins TRBV15 to TRBJ1-2; 11 nucleotides line up with TRBD1. The length of the CDR3 is 15 residues. V lost 1 base and J lost 2; bases outside the gene matches: 0. Germline V gene sequence: CDR1 LNHNV, CDR2 YYDKDF (reference sequence). The CDR3 nucleotides are TGTGCCACCAGCAGAGGGACAGGGGGCAACTATGGCTACACCTTC. Translating it yields CATSRGTGGNYGYTF.

This clone was seen at least ten times. The V and J genes are TRBV28 and TRBJ2-3; D may be TRBD2 (7 bases). The CDR3 runs to 19 residues. The germline V gene has CDR1 MDHEN and CDR2 SYDVKM. V was cut by 4 bases and J by 0 bases, with 23 bases left in between. CDR3 loop: CASSSVWVIGGPSTDTQYF. The CDR3 region has the DNA TGTGCCAGCAGTTCTGTTTGGGTCATCGGGGGGCCGAGCACAGATACGCAGTATTTT.

The V and J genes are TRBV5-1 and TRBJ1-1, with 7 bases lining up with TRBD1. Germline CDR1 reads SGHRS; CDR2 reads YFSETQ. V lost 0 bases, J lost 2 bases, and 4 bases stayed unmatched. The CDR3 covers 15 residues. CDR3 nucleotides: TGCGCCAGCAGCTTGGCCACAGGGGTCAACACTGAAGCTTTCTTT. Its protein is CASSLATGVNTEAFF.

This clone was seen a single time. The chain has TRBV7-2 and TRBJ2-5, with 8 bases fitting TRBD2. V lost 4 bases to trimming and J lost 1 base; unmatched junction nucleotides: 8. CDR1 and CDR2 (germline): SGHTA, FQGNSA. This CDR3 contains 16 residues. The CDR3 sequence: CASSSNSGGFQETQYF. The CDR3 DNA reads TGTGCCAGCAGCTCCAACAGCGGGGGTTTCCAAGAGACCCAGTACTTC.

A note on this clone: The sample contains more than one DNA sequence encoding this CDR3. This chain links TRBV30 with TRBJ1-2; 9 positions match TRBD1. The length of the CDR3 is 13 residues. J was trimmed by 5 bases and V by 1 base; bases with no gene match: 2. Germline CDR1 is GTSNPN and CDR2 is SVGIG (reference sequence). DNA for the CDR3: TGTGCCTGGAGTGGACAGGGGGATTATGGCTACACCTTC. Its translation: CAWSGQGDYGYTF.

The V call is TRBV7-3, the J call TRBJ2-3; 8 bases fit TRBD2. CDR3 length equals 14 residues. CDR1 and CDR2 from the germline V gene are SGHTA and FQGTGA. The V and J ends lost 5 bases and 4 bases, in that order; junction bases with no gene match: 5. This CDR3 is CASSTRGEADTQYF. The CDR3 DNA reads TGTGCCAGCAGCACGCGGGGGGAGGCAGATACGCAGTATTTT.

This clone was seen just once. J is TRBJ1-5 and V is TRBV5-1; TRBD1 matches 9 bases. CDR1 SGHRS and CDR2 YFSETQ come from the germline V gene. V lost 4 bases, J lost 6 bases, and 8 bases stayed unmatched. The CDR3 runs 15 residues. CDR3 sequence reads: CASSQTGTGTQPQHF. The CDR3 DNA reads TGCGCCAGCAGCCAAACCGGGACAGGGACTCAGCCCCAGCATTTT.

This sequence joins TRBV28 and TRBJ1-1; D remains unclear. Germline V CDR1 and CDR2: MDHEN, SYDVKM. Trimming removed 3 bases from V and 2 bases from J, with 10 bases in between. This CDR3 is built from 14 residues. CDR3 in DNA: TGTGCCAGCAGTTTGCCCGACTCTAACACTGAAGCTTTCTTT. Its translation: CASSLPDSNTEAFF. Filled out from reference TRBV28 and TRBJ1-1, the complete variable domain reads DVKVTQSSRYLVKRTGEKVFLECVQDMDHENMFWYRQDPGLGLRLIYFSYDVKMKEKGDIPEGYSVSREKKERFSLILESASTNQTSMYLCASSLPDSNTEAFFGQGTRLTVV.

The chain carries TRBV5-4 and TRBJ2-3, with D unclear. V was cut by 0 bases and J by 4 bases, with 9 bases left in between. Germline CDR1 and CDR2: SGHNT and YYREEE (reference sequence). CDR3 length equals 14 residues. The CDR3 DNA sequence: TGTGCCAGCAGCTTGGAATCTCGAGCAGATACGCAGTATTTT. It encodes CASSLESRADTQYF.

The CDR3 region is CASSLRGSYTDTQYF. The CDR3 region has the DNA TGTGCCAGCAGCTTAAGAGGATCCTACACAGATACGCAGTATTTT. The chain joins TRBV7-3 to TRBJ2-3, with D hard to call. The germline gives CDR1 SGHTA, CDR2 FQGTGA. V was trimmed by 1 base and J by 2 bases, leaving 10 bases between them. CDR3 length: 15 residues.

The J gene is TRBJ2-2, the V gene TRBV5-8, with unresolved D. Germline-derived CDR1 and CDR2 are SGHTS and YDEGEE. There are 14 residues in the CDR3. V was trimmed by 1 base and J by 4 bases, leaving 8 bases between them. The CDR3 DNA reads as TGTGCCAGCAGCTTGCGTGGCCTCACCGGGGAGCTGTTTTTT. As protein: CASSLRGLTGELFF. The full variable domain, completed using reference TRBV5-8 and TRBJ2-2, is EAGVTQSPTHLIKTRGQQATLRCSPISGHTSVYWYQQALGLGLQFLLWYDEGEERNRGNFPPRFSGRQFPNYSSELNVNALELEDSALYLCASSLRGLTGELFFGEGSRLTVL.

About this clone itself: Other DNA sequences in this specimen translate into the identical CDR3. V and J are TRBV19 and TRBJ2-7; no clear D. This CDR3 region has 11 residues. Trimming cost V 3 bases and J 7 bases, with 7 bases left between them. Germline V gene data show CDR1 as LNHDA and CDR2 as SQIVND (reference sequence). The CDR3 DNA follows: TGTGCCAGTAGTATCGCGAATGAGCAGTACTTC. Encoded protein: CASSIANEQYF.